The 22 T cell receptor beta chains below were found in one sample sequenced in a study of Ad26.COV2.S vaccination and SARS-CoV-2 variants. Clones were sequenced by immunoSEQ multiplex PCR, and TCRdb holds only the in-frame ones, with some missing. The sample records over 250,000 clones, around 87% being singletons. Specified treatment: about 20 received Ad26.COV2.S at low or high dose, single or two shots; about 5 received placebo; per-sample allocation not given. On day 63 after the first injection, vaccine and placebo recipients gave samples. This material consisted of peripheral blood, taken in a trial of Ad26.COV2.S vaccine versus placebo. These receptor sequences come from a person aged 18-60 years who received the Ad26.COV2.S COVID-19 vaccine or a placebo.

This clone was recorded a few times. The V call is TRBV9, the J call TRBJ1-4, with D unresolved. Trimming took off 0 bases at V and 0 bases at J, with 9 bases between the two ends. This CDR3 contains 16 residues. Germline V gene sequence: CDR1 SGDLS, CDR2 YYNGEE. The CDR3 region is CASSVEDTATNEKLFF. CDR3 DNA sequence: TGTGCCAGCAGCGTAGAAGACACTGCAACTAATGAAAAACTGTTTTTT. The entire variable domain, with the rest obtained from reference TRBV9 and TRBJ1-4, is as follows: DSGVTQTPKHLITATGQRVTLRCSPRSGDLSVYWYQQSLDQGLQFLIQYYNGEERAKGNILERFSAQQFPDLHSELNLSSLELGDSALYFCASSVEDTATNEKLFFGSGTQLSVL.

This clone was found once. The chain combines TRBV6-2 or TRBV6-3 with TRBJ1-4; no definite D call. V lost 5 bases, J lost 0 bases, and 10 bases lay in between. CDR3 length: 15 amino acids. Per the germline V gene, CDR1 is MNHEY and CDR2 is SVGEGT. The CDR3 bases are TGTGCCAGCAGTCCCGCGGGTGCAACTAATGAAAAACTGTTTTTT. It specifies CASSPAGATNEKLFF.

The V gene is TRBV20-1, the J gene TRBJ1-5; 9 bases agree with TRBD1. The CDR3 totals 16 residues. Looked up from germline, CDR1 is DFQATT and CDR2 is SNEGSKA (reference sequence). The J segment lost 3 bases and the V segment lost 3 bases, leaving 9 bases of the junction unmatched. The CDR3 loop is CSASRSQGAYNQPQHF. In DNA form, the CDR3 reads TGCAGTGCTAGTCGTTCACAGGGGGCATACAATCAGCCCCAGCATTTT.

The chain joins TRBV5-4 to TRBJ2-3; 7 bases agree with TRBD2. With 2 bases clipped from V and 4 bases from J, the junction kept 7 bases outside the gene matches. Germline CDR1 reads SGHNT; CDR2 reads YYREEE (reference sequence). The CDR3 consists of 15 residues. CDR3 nucleotide sequence: TGTGCCAGCAGCTTAAAACTAGCGCGCGCAGATACGCAGTATTTT. Its protein product is CASSLKLARADTQYF.

The rearrangement uses TRBV19 and TRBJ1-1; D is ambiguous. CDR1 and CDR2 (germline): LNHDA, SQIVND (reference sequence). V was cut by 3 bases and J by 0 bases, with 8 bases left in between. This CDR3 contains 14 residues. The CDR3: CASSIVKMNTEAFF. The CDR3 bases are TGTGCCAGTAGTATTGTTAAGATGAACACTGAAGCTTTCTTT. Full variable domain (missing parts from reference TRBV19 and TRBJ1-1): DGGITQSPKYLFRKEGQNVTLSCEQNLNHDAMYWYRQDPGQGLRLIYYSQIVNDFQKGDIAEGYSVSREKKESFPLTVTSAQKNPTAFYLCASSIVKMNTEAFFGQGTRLTVV.

The V and J genes are TRBV25-1 and TRBJ2-1; weak D call: TRBD2 (6 bases). This CDR3 region has 17 residues. CDR1 and CDR2 (germline): MGHDK, SYGVNS. The ends were cut back, 3 bases at V and 0 bases at J, with 15 bases in the middle. The CDR3 region has the DNA TGTGCCAGCAGTGACACCAGCGGGCTGAGCTCCTACAATGAGCAGTTCTTC. It codes for CASSDTSGLSSYNEQFF.

The genes are TRBV5-1 and TRBJ1-2; TRBD1 aligns across 9 bases. From germline, CDR1 is SGHRS and CDR2 YFSETQ. This CDR3 contains 14 residues. J was trimmed by 6 bases and V by 4 bases; bases with no gene match: 7. The CDR3 sequence is CASSAGQGRNGYTF. CDR3 DNA sequence: TGCGCCAGCAGCGCGGGACAGGGACGTAATGGCTACACCTTC.

The chain uses TRBV10-3 and TRBJ2-2, with 10 bases lining up with TRBD2. The CDR3 consists of 17 residues. The V segment lost 6 bases and the J segment 6 bases; nucleotides outside the gene matches: 13. The V gene's germline CDR1 is ENHRY and CDR2 SYGVKD. CDR3 residues: CAISNTRGLAGAGELFF. The CDR3 DNA reads TGTGCCATCAGCAATACCCGGGGGCTAGCGGGAGCCGGGGAGCTGTTTTTT.

Comments on this clone: Other DNA sequences in this sample translate to the same CDR3. The CDR3 DNA reads TGTGCCAGCAGCGTAGCTCCAGGGCCGAACTATGGCTACACCTTC. It encodes CASSVAPGPNYGYTF. The rearrangement joins TRBV9 to TRBJ1-2; possible D gene TRBD1, 5 bases. V lost 0 bases and J lost 2, with 11 bases in between. The V gene's germline CDR1 is SGDLS and CDR2 YYNGEE. The CDR3 contains 15 residues.

The genes are TRBV11-2 and TRBJ2-7, with D possibly called TRBD1 or TRBD2 (5 bases each). This CDR3 is 15 amino acids long. V was cut by 5 bases and J by 6 bases, with 20 bases left in between. Germline V gene data show CDR1 as SGHAT and CDR2 as FQNNGV. The CDR3 nucleotides are TGTGCCAGCAGCCCGGCAGTATTGGGGGTTAGCGAGCAGTACTTC. Its protein is CASSPAVLGVSEQYF.

The chain employs TRBV28 and TRBJ2-7, with D unclear. Germline V gene data show CDR1 as MDHEN and CDR2 as SYDVKM. Trimming cost V 6 bases and J 0 bases, with 15 bases left between them. This CDR3 comprises 15 residues. For the CDR3, the DNA is TGTGCCAGCAGCACCCGGTTAGGAAACTCCTACGAGCAGTACTTC. Translation gives CASSTRLGNSYEQYF.

This clone was detected only a few times. The V gene is TRBV6-5, the J gene TRBJ1-2; D is uncertain. CDR3 length: 15 amino acids. V was clipped by 8 bases and J by 0 bases, with 16 bases between them. CDR1 is MNHEY and CDR2 is SVGAGI in the germline V gene. Written as DNA, the CDR3 is TGTGCCAGCTTGAGGACCGCCGTAGCTAACTATGGCTACACCTTC. It yields the protein CASLRTAVANYGYTF.

The V call is TRBV25-1, the J call TRBJ2-7; TRBD2 agrees at 15 bases. Per the germline V gene, CDR1 is MGHDK and CDR2 is SYGVNS. V lost 6 bases and J lost 0; bases outside the gene matches: 6. CDR3 length equals 17 residues. The CDR3 spells CASRGLAGGPSSYEQYF. In DNA form, the CDR3 reads TGTGCCAGCAGAGGACTAGCGGGGGGGCCTAGCTCCTACGAGCAGTACTTC.

The chain joins TRBV5-8 to TRBJ2-7, with 9 nucleotides matching TRBD1. After removal of 4 bases from V and 3 bases from J, the junction contained 11 bases not matched to a gene. CDR1 is SGHTS, CDR2 YDEGEE, per germline. There are 16 residues in the CDR3. The CDR3 coding sequence is TGTGCCAGCAGCCCCCACCCGGGGACAGGGTACTACGAGCAGTACTTC. Amino acids: CASSPHPGTGYYEQYF.

This rearrangement joins TRBV15 to TRBJ2-7, with 9 positions matching TRBD1. The CDR3 totals 19 residues. Germline V lookup: CDR1 LNHNV, CDR2 YYDKDF (reference sequence). After removal of 0 bases from V and 5 bases from J, the junction contained 17 bases not matched to a gene. The CDR3 sequence: CATSRDLRDLQGARNEQYF. As DNA, the CDR3 is TGTGCCACCAGCAGAGATTTGAGGGACCTACAGGGGGCAAGGAACGAGCAGTACTTC.

The chain links TRBV27 to TRBJ2-3; 9 positions agree with TRBD2. The CDR3 totals 16 residues. The trim removed 5 bases at V and 7 bases at J, leaving 13 bases unmatched. CDR1 is MNHEY and CDR2 is SMNVEV in the germline V gene (reference sequence). The CDR3 sequence: CASSPLGAGGQNTQYF. CDR3 DNA: TGTGCCAGCAGTCCCCTCGGTGCGGGGGGGCAAAATACGCAGTATTTT.

The V and J genes are TRBV5-5 and TRBJ1-6, with no clear D. V was cut by 4 bases and J by 7 bases, with 27 bases left in between. Germline assignment: CDR1 SGHKS and CDR2 YYEKEE (reference sequence). This CDR3 has 19 amino acids. The CDR3 nucleotides read TGTGCCAGCAGCGTTCTCCCCCAACACCGGACTTATAGGAATTCACCCCTCCACTTT. As protein: CASSVLPQHRTYRNSPLHF.

The rearrangement joins TRBV27 to TRBJ2-3, with no clear D. V lost 6 bases and J lost 1, with 8 bases in between. CDR1 is MNHEY and CDR2 is SMNVEV in the germline V gene (reference sequence). CDR3 length: 13 amino acids. CDR3 region: CASRTLGTDTQYF. As DNA, the CDR3 is TGTGCCAGCAGAACACTTGGCACAGATACGCAGTATTTT.

The chain employs TRBV7-3 and TRBJ2-3; D perhaps matches TRBD1 (5 bases). CDR1 is SGHTA, CDR2 FQGTGA, per germline. V was cut by 1 base and J by 2 bases, with 10 bases left in between. The CDR3 extends over 15 amino acids. Here the CDR3 reads CASSLMGLYTDTQYF. In nucleotides, the CDR3 is TGTGCCAGCAGCTTAATGGGGCTTTACACAGATACGCAGTATTTT.

The V gene is TRBV29-1, the J gene TRBJ2-5; no clear D gene. The CDR3 is made up of 14 amino acids. From germline, CDR1 is SQVTM and CDR2 ANQGSEA. V was pared by 7 bases and J by 1 base, with 16 bases between. Here the CDR3 DNA reads TGCAGCGCCGCCCGATCGGCGGCCCAAGAGACCCAGTACTTC. This sequence encodes CSAARSAAQETQYF.

V is TRBV18 and J is TRBJ1-6; the match to TRBD1 covers 9 bases. This CDR3 has 18 amino acids. Germline V CDR1 and CDR2: KGHSH, LQKENI. The trim removed 3 bases at V and 4 bases at J, leaving 10 bases unmatched. The CDR3 sequence is CASSPGLKTGGYNSPLHF. CDR3 sequence (DNA): TGTGCCAGCTCACCCGGACTTAAGACAGGGGGGTATAATTCACCCCTCCACTTT.

The chain uses TRBV27 and TRBJ2-7; 8 positions agree with TRBD1. V shed 6 bases, J shed 4 bases, and the junction held 8 bases outside the gene matches. Germline V lookup: CDR1 MNHEY, CDR2 SMNVEV (reference sequence). The CDR3 covers 14 residues. The CDR3 DNA is TGTGCCAGCAGGCCCAGGGGGCGCGTGTACGAGCAGTACTTC. Translation: CASRPRGRVYEQYF.